One sample yielded the 19 T cell receptor beta chains listed below, sequenced in a study of early stage breast cancer tumors. Sequenced by immunoSEQ multiplex PCR; TCRdb stores in-frame clones only, minus some. The sample lists tens of thousands of clones; roughly 84% were seen once. Sequenced input: blood. These receptors all stem from a person aged 55 to 75 with breast cancer.

Here the CDR3 DNA reads TGTGCCAGCAGTACTACATTGGGACAGGGCGAGACCCAGTACTTC. Encoded protein: CASSTTLGQGETQYF. The genes are TRBV6-5 and TRBJ2-5, with 9 bases identical to TRBD1. V dropped 5 bases and J dropped 5; count of bases not matched to a gene: 9. Germline loops: CDR1 MNHEY, CDR2 SVGAGI. CDR3 size: 15 residues.

The rearrangement links TRBV5-1 to TRBJ2-1, with TRBD2 matching over 10 bases. Germline CDR1 SGHRS, CDR2 YFSETQ. V dropped 9 bases and J dropped 4; count of bases not matched to a gene: 7. The CDR3 extends over 14 amino acids. The CDR3 DNA reads TGCGCCACCAAGCGGGGGGGCCTGTACAATGAGCAGTTCTTC. It is translated as CATKRGGLYNEQFF. Drawing the rest from reference TRBV5-1 and TRBJ2-1, the complete variable domain is KAGVTQTPRYLIKTRGQQVTLSCSPISGHRSVSWYQQTPGQGLQFLFEYFSETQRNKGNFPGRFSGRQFSNSRSEMNVSTLELGDSALYLCATKRGGLYNEQFFGPGTRLTVL.

The chain couples TRBV30 to TRBJ1-2; 8 bases are shared with TRBD1. After removal of 2 bases from V and 8 bases from J, the junction contained 10 bases not matched to a gene. Germline-derived CDR1 and CDR2 are GTSNPN and SVGIG (reference sequence). The CDR3 contains 14 residues. CDR3 sequence reads: CAWSLITRTGGYTF. CDR3 DNA: TGTGCCTGGAGTCTTATTACCAGGACAGGGGGCTACACCTTC. Drawing the rest from reference TRBV30 and TRBJ1-2, the complete variable domain is SQTIHQWPATLVQPVGSPLSLECTVEGTSNPNLYWYRQAAGRGLQLLFYSVGIGQISSEVPQNLSASRPQDRQFILSSKKLLLSDSGFYLCAWSLITRTGGYTFGSGTRLTVV.

The chain couples TRBV11-3 to TRBJ2-1; D is unclear. CDR1 and CDR2 from the germline V gene are SGHNT and YENEEA. V was pared by 0 bases and J by 8 bases, with 11 bases between. There are 14 residues in the CDR3. The CDR3: CASSLDTAPHEQFF. In DNA, the CDR3 is TGTGCCAGCAGCTTAGATACGGCACCCCATGAGCAGTTCTTC.

J is TRBJ2-3 and V is TRBV5-1, with TRBD2 as a possible D gene (6 bases). The germline gives CDR1 SGHRS, CDR2 YFSETQ. Trimming took off 10 bases at V and 3 bases at J, with 15 bases between the two ends. CDR3 length: 13 residues. Written as DNA, the CDR3 is TGCGCCCGCCGGGGGTCGGGAACAGATACGCAGTATTTT. It codes for CARRGSGTDTQYF.

The chain combines TRBV6-1 with TRBJ1-2, with D tentatively TRBD1 (6 bases). CDR3 length: 13 amino acids. Trimming left V 3 bases short and J 3 bases short, with 8 bases between. Germline loops: CDR1 MNHNS, CDR2 SASEGT. The CDR3 loop is CASSETGDYGYTF. CDR3 DNA sequence: TGTGCCAGCAGTGAGACAGGAGACTATGGCTACACCTTC.

This clone was seen only once. This chain joins TRBV5-6 and TRBJ1-1; a weak D match, TRBD1 (5 bases). The CDR3 spans 13 residues. In germline, CDR1 is SGHDT, CDR2 YYEEEE. V shed 5 bases and J shed 5 bases, with 13 bases lying between them. This CDR3 is CASSRTGVTEAFF. The CDR3 nucleotides read TGTGCCAGCAGTCGGACGGGGGTGACTGAAGCTTTCTTT.

This clone came up a few times. Other nucleotide sequences from this sample produce the same CDR3. V and J are TRBV30 and TRBJ1-5; D possibly corresponds to TRBD1 (5 bases). The CDR3 sequence is 13 residues long. Germline CDR1 and CDR2: GTSNPN and SVGIG (reference sequence). The V end lost 0 bases, the J end lost 4 bases, and 7 bases lay between the germline ends. This CDR3 is CAWSVGGNQPQHF. The CDR3 DNA reads TGTGCCTGGAGTGTCGGGGGGAATCAGCCCCAGCATTTT.

The rearrangement links TRBV9 to TRBJ1-1; the D is unclear. Germline CDR1 and CDR2: SGDLS and YYNGEE. Trimming took 0 bases from V and 5 from J, leaving 8 bases between them. The CDR3 has 13 residues. CDR3 nucleotides: TGTGCCAGCAGCGTAGACTCAGGAACTGAAGCTTTCTTT. The encoded protein is CASSVDSGTEAFF.

The V and J genes are TRBV27 and TRBJ1-2, with 8 bases fitting TRBD1. There are 15 residues in the CDR3. Germline trimming cut 3 bases from V and 2 bases from J; bases unmatched to any gene: 5. Germline CDR1 MNHEY, CDR2 SMNVEV (reference sequence). CDR3 region: CASSFGDRLNYGYTF. The CDR3 coding sequence is TGTGCCAGCAGTTTTGGGGACAGGTTAAACTATGGCTACACCTTC.

This chain joins TRBV5-1 and TRBJ2-5; D might be TRBD1 or TRBD2, each matching 5 bases. V lost 5 bases to trimming and J lost 7 bases, with 18 bases between them. This CDR3 spans 14 amino acids. The germline V gene has CDR1 SGHRS and CDR2 YFSETQ. The CDR3 sequence is CASSTPGPEGTQYF. The CDR3 bases are TGCGCCAGCAGTACCCCGGGACCAGAGGGGACCCAGTACTTC.

The rearrangement joins TRBV30 to TRBJ1-2; the D is unclear. Germline CDR1 and CDR2: GTSNPN and SVGIG (reference sequence). The CDR3 covers 13 residues. V was shortened by 5 bases and J by 0 bases, with 10 bases between the two germline ends. The CDR3 region is CAWLRSPNYGYTF. The CDR3 bases are TGTGCCTGGCTTCGAAGTCCTAACTATGGCTACACCTTC.

This chain joins TRBV5-4 and TRBJ1-4; D is ambiguous. Trimming removed 0 bases at V and 6 bases at J, with 3 bases between. The CDR3 consists of 12 residues. Germline lookup yields CDR1 SGHNT and CDR2 YYREEE (reference sequence). CDR3 sequence (DNA): TGTGCCAGCAGCTTGGAGGATGAAAAACTGTTTTTT. Encoded protein: CASSLEDEKLFF.

This clone was observed a handful of times. This rearrangement joins TRBV5-6 to TRBJ2-4; TRBD1 or TRBD2 may be the D gene (5 bases each). In germline, CDR1 is SGHDT, CDR2 YYEEEE. Deletions cut 0 bases from V and 1 base from J, with 20 bases between. The CDR3 loop spans 19 amino acids. As DNA, the CDR3 is TGTGCCAGCAGCTTGGTATTTTGGGAGTTAGGGACGGCCAAAAACATTCAGTACTTC. The encoded protein is CASSLVFWELGTAKNIQYF.

As regards this clone: Other DNA sequences from this sample encode an identical CDR3 as well. The V and J genes are TRBV19 and TRBJ2-3, with 13 nucleotides matching TRBD2. There are 18 residues in the CDR3. The ends lost 5 bases at V and 0 bases at J; junction bases unmatched: 8. Germline V gene sequence: CDR1 LNHDA, CDR2 SQIVND (reference sequence). DNA of the CDR3: TGTGCCAGTAGTGGAGGGACTAGCGGGACACCGAGCACAGATACGCAGTATTTT. Translation gives CASSGGTSGTPSTDTQYF.

The chain employs TRBV28 and TRBJ1-2; D unresolved. Between the trimmed V and J ends, which lost 5 bases and 7 bases, there was a span of 14 bases. CDR1 MDHEN and CDR2 SYDVKM come from the germline V gene. CDR3 length: 13 residues. The CDR3 DNA sequence: TGTGCCAGCAGTGAGAATACGGCCCCTGGCTACACCTTC. Its protein product is CASSENTAPGYTF.

This chain uses TRBV2 with TRBJ2-3; D assignment may be TRBD1 or TRBD2 (6 bases each). The V end was cut by 2 bases, the J end by 5 bases, with 17 bases between. From germline, CDR1 is SNHLY and CDR2 FYNNEI. There are 16 residues in the CDR3. This CDR3 reads CASSEIGGPLGDTQYF. The CDR3 DNA sequence: TGTGCCAGCAGTGAAATCGGGGGCCCACTAGGAGATACGCAGTATTTT.

This rearrangement joins TRBV7-6 to TRBJ2-7; D possibly matches TRBD1 or TRBD2 (6 bases each). V was trimmed by 5 bases and J by 0 bases, leaving 20 bases between them. CDR1 and CDR2 (germline): SGHVS, FNYEAQ. This CDR3 contains 17 residues. CDR3 sequence (DNA): TGTGCCAGCAGCCCATATGGGGGGCAGGGAAGCTCCTACGAGCAGTACTTC. Translating it yields CASSPYGGQGSSYEQYF. Filled out from reference TRBV7-6 and TRBJ2-7, the complete variable domain reads GAGVSQSPRYKVTKRGQDVALRCDPISGHVSLYWYRQALGQGPEFLTYFNYEAQQDKSGLPNDRFSAERPEGSISTLTIQRTEQRDSAMYRCASSPYGGQGSSYEQYFGPGTRLTVT.

This clone was observed a single time. The rearrangement links TRBV19 to TRBJ2-1; D ambiguous. The CDR3 covers 17 residues. With 5 bases removed from V and 10 bases from J, the gap between germline ends came to 27 bases. CDR1 LNHDA and CDR2 SQIVND come from the germline V gene (reference sequence). The CDR3, as DNA: TGTGCCAGTAGTCCCCGCCCTGGGCAGGTGCTAATAACCGAGCAGTTCTTC. It encodes CASSPRPGQVLITEQFF. Variable domain in full (rest from reference TRBV19 and TRBJ2-1): DGGITQSPKYLFRKEGQNVTLSCEQNLNHDAMYWYRQDPGQGLRLIYYSQIVNDFQKGDIAEGYSVSREKKESFPLTVTSAQKNPTAFYLCASSPRPGQVLITEQFFGPGTRLTVL.